This passage covers 20 T cell receptor beta chains from one sample sequenced in a study of Ad26.COV2.S vaccination and SARS-CoV-2 variants. Sample treatment: approximately 18 received Ad26.COV2.S at low or high dose, single or two shots; five or six received placebo; per-sample allocation not given. The samples were gathered on day 63 after the first injection of vaccine or placebo. The repertoire was sequenced with immunoSEQ multiplex PCR; TCRdb's copy has only in-frame clones and lacks some. The profile shows hundreds of thousands of clones, 70% to 90% of them singletons. This material consisted of peripheral blood, taken in a trial of Ad26.COV2.S vaccine versus placebo. These receptors were taken from a person between 18 and 60 years old who received the Ad26.COV2.S COVID-19 vaccine or a placebo.

The chain recombines TRBV6-5 with TRBJ2-1; D remains ambiguous. CDR3 length: 14 amino acids. V gave up 1 base and J gave up 6 bases, with 10 bases separating them. In germline, CDR1 is MNHEY, CDR2 SVGAGI. The CDR3 reads CASSYFGRVNEQFF. The CDR3 bases are TGTGCCAGCAGTTACTTCGGAAGGGTCAATGAGCAGTTCTTC.

The V gene is TRBV9, the J gene TRBJ1-1; tentatively, D is TRBD1 (6 bases). Germline V gives CDR1 SGDLS, CDR2 YYNGEE. This CDR3 comprises 12 residues. Trimming left V 0 bases short and J 11 bases short, with 11 bases between. The CDR3 here is CASSVASGEAFF. DNA of the CDR3: TGTGCCAGCAGCGTAGCTTCAGGGGAGGCTTTCTTT.

The CDR3 DNA reads as TGTGCCAGCAGCGGACCCGGGACAGGGGGCGAGGGTCTAGCGGGAGTTAGAGAGACCCAGTACTTC. The encoded protein is CASSGPGTGGEGLAGVRETQYF. The gene calls are TRBV9 and TRBJ2-5; TRBD1 matches at 12 bases. This CDR3 is 22 amino acids long. Germline lookup yields CDR1 SGDLS and CDR2 YYNGEE. The ends lost 3 bases at V and 4 bases at J; junction bases unmatched: 25. The whole variable domain, filled in from reference TRBV9 and TRBJ2-5, reads DSGVTQTPKHLITATGQRVTLRCSPRSGDLSVYWYQQSLDQGLQFLIQYYNGEERAKGNILERFSAQQFPDLHSELNLSSLELGDSALYFCASSGPGTGGEGLAGVRETQYFGPGTRLLVL.

This clone appeared a few times. The V gene is TRBV19, the J gene TRBJ1-5, with 7 bases aligning to TRBD1. Germline CDR1 reads LNHDA; CDR2 reads SQIVND (reference sequence). Trimming removed 4 bases from V and 1 base from J; junction bases left unmatched: 13. CDR3 length: 18 amino acids. The CDR3 DNA reads TGTGCCAGTAGTACGGACAGGTCAACTTCGGGGAGCAATCAGCCCCAGCATTTT. Its translation is CASSTDRSTSGSNQPQHF.

V usage is TRBV5-4 and J usage is TRBJ2-1; no definite D call. This CDR3 has 11 amino acids. Per the germline V gene, CDR1 is SGHNT and CDR2 is YYREEE (reference sequence). The V end lost 2 bases, the J end lost 7 bases, and 4 bases lay between the germline ends. CDR3 sequence: CASSFGNEQFF. CDR3 nucleotides: TGTGCCAGCAGCTTCGGAAATGAGCAGTTCTTC.

The chain's CDR3 is CASSIRTDPGTDTQYF. The DNA for the CDR3 is TGTGCCAGTAGTATCCGGACAGATCCAGGCACAGATACGCAGTATTTT. V and J are TRBV19 and TRBJ2-3; D may be TRBD1 (6 bases). Per the germline V gene, CDR1 is LNHDA and CDR2 is SQIVND (reference sequence). V was trimmed by 3 bases and J by 1 base, leaving 14 bases between them. This CDR3 region has 16 residues.

Only a few counts were recorded for this clone. The J gene is TRBJ1-5, the V gene TRBV7-9; D not certain. This CDR3 has 13 residues. The V end lost 5 bases, the J end lost 7 bases, and 12 bases lay between the germline ends. Germline-derived CDR1 and CDR2 are SEHNR and FQNEAQ (reference sequence). The CDR3 sequence is CASSKGELQPQHF. CDR3 coding DNA: TGTGCCAGCAGCAAAGGAGAGCTACAGCCCCAGCATTTT. The complete variable domain, with remaining parts taken from reference TRBV7-9 and TRBJ1-5, reads DTGVSQNPRHKITKRGQNVTFRCDPISEHNRLYWYRQTLGQGPEFLTYFQNEAQLEKSRLLSDRFSAERPKGSFSTLEIQRTEQGDSAMYLCASSKGELQPQHFGDGTRLSIL.

The chain uses TRBV6-6 and TRBJ2-3; a possible D gene is TRBD2 (6 bases). V lost 2 bases and J 0 bases, leaving 12 bases between the germline ends. The CDR3 length is 16 residues. From germline, CDR1 is MNHNY and CDR2 SVGAGI (reference sequence). CDR3 amino acids: CASSYGDSVSTDTQYF. CDR3 bases: TGTGCCAGCAGTTACGGGGACTCCGTAAGCACAGATACGCAGTATTTT.

This chain connects TRBV7-2 to TRBJ1-1; D is uncertain. V lost 5 bases and J lost 1, with 14 bases in between. The V gene's germline CDR1 is SGHTA and CDR2 FQGNSA. The CDR3 covers 15 residues. DNA for the CDR3: TGTGCCAGCAGCCTCGTTCAGCAGGCGAACACTGAAGCTTTCTTT. Translating gives CASSLVQQANTEAFF. The variable domain in full, completed from reference TRBV7-2 and TRBJ1-1, reads GAGVSQSPSNKVTEKGKDVELRCDPISGHTALYWYRQSLGQGLEFLIYFQGNSAPDKSGLPSDRFSAERTGGSVSTLTIQRTQQEDSAVYLCASSLVQQANTEAFFGQGTRLTVV.

This clone was observed a single time. This chain links TRBV7-6 with TRBJ2-6; D not resolved. CDR3 length: 15 residues. The ends were cut back, 5 bases at V and 0 bases at J, with 8 bases in the middle. The germline CDR1 and CDR2 sequences are SGHVS and FNYEAQ. The CDR3 nucleotides read TGTGCCAGCAGCCCCTGGTCCTCTGGGGCCAACGTCCTGACTTTC. Encoded protein: CASSPWSSGANVLTF.

In regard to this clone: Other nucleotide sequences from this sample produce the same CDR3. This sequence joins TRBV12-3 or TRBV12-4 and TRBJ2-7; D remains unclear. V lost 3 bases, J lost 3 bases, and 6 bases lay in between. The CDR3 consists of 12 residues. The CDR3 loop is CASSFSGYEQYF. The CDR3 region has the DNA TGTGCCAGCAGTTTTTCCGGCTACGAGCAGTACTTC.

This chain links TRBV24-1 with TRBJ2-2; 8 bases map to TRBD2. This CDR3 contains 16 residues. Germline V CDR1 and CDR2: KGHDR, SFDVKD. J was trimmed by 4 bases and V by 0 bases; bases with no gene match: 3. CDR3 amino acids: CATSDLIGGGTGELFF. The DNA for the CDR3 is TGTGCCACCAGTGATTTGATCGGGGGGGGCACCGGGGAGCTGTTTTTT.

V gene TRBV28 combines with J gene TRBJ1-1, with D perhaps matching TRBD1 (5 bases). CDR1 MDHEN and CDR2 SYDVKM come from the germline V gene. V lost 3 bases to trimming and J lost 1 base, with 18 bases between them. This CDR3 has 17 residues. This CDR3 reads CASSLWAGTLGNTEAFF. DNA for the CDR3: TGTGCCAGCAGTTTGTGGGCCGGGACGTTGGGGAACACTGAAGCTTTCTTT.

The chain has TRBV5-4 and TRBJ2-7, with a possible D match to TRBD1 (6 bases). Trimming removed 5 bases at V and 2 bases at J, with 11 bases between. Germline values: CDR1 SGHNT, CDR2 YYREEE (reference sequence). This CDR3 is 13 amino acids long. The CDR3 here is CASRDSATYEQYF. DNA of the CDR3: TGTGCCAGCAGGGACAGTGCTACCTACGAGCAGTACTTC.

This clone was recorded once. The V gene is TRBV23-1, the J gene TRBJ1-3; D unresolved. TRBV23-1 is marked as an open reading frame, function uncertain. CDR3 length: 13 residues. With 0 bases removed from V and 4 bases from J, the gap between germline ends came to 4 bases. The CDR3 DNA is TGCGCCAGCAGTCAATCGTCGGGAAACACCATATATTTT. Its protein is CASSQSSGNTIYF.

The chain has TRBV6-6 and TRBJ2-2, with D possibly TRBD2 on 6 matching bases. The CDR3 contains 13 residues. Germline V gene sequence: CDR1 MNHNY, CDR2 SVGAGI (reference sequence). V lost 2 bases to trimming and J lost 5 bases, with 6 bases between them. CDR3 residues: CASSYRGTGELFF. The CDR3 DNA is TGTGCCAGCAGTTACCGGGGGACCGGGGAGCTGTTTTTT.

The V gene is TRBV5-4, the J gene TRBJ2-1, with 8 bases aligning to TRBD2. The junction had 3 bases not matched to a gene; V was cut back by 2 bases and J by 5 bases. The CDR3 extends over 14 amino acids. CDR1 and CDR2 (germline): SGHNT, YYREEE (reference sequence). The chain's CDR3 is CASSFGLADNEQFF. The CDR3 DNA reads as TGTGCCAGCAGCTTCGGACTAGCCGACAATGAGCAGTTCTTC.

The chain joins TRBV5-1 to TRBJ2-5, with D possibly matching TRBD1 (5 bases). This CDR3 is 14 amino acids long. Germline V gene lookup returns CDR1 SGHRS and CDR2 YFSETQ. Trimming left V 4 bases short and J 4 bases short, with 14 bases between. CDR3 sequence (DNA): TGCGCCAGCAGCCGAAACGCAGGGTCAGAGACCCAGTACTTC. Encoded protein: CASSRNAGSETQYF. Together with reference TRBV5-1 and TRBJ2-5, the CDR3 gives the full variable domain: KAGVTQTPRYLIKTRGQQVTLSCSPISGHRSVSWYQQTPGQGLQFLFEYFSETQRNKGNFPGRFSGRQFSNSRSEMNVSTLELGDSALYLCASSRNAGSETQYFGPGTRLLVL.

The V gene is TRBV2, the J gene TRBJ1-2; D gene unclear. Germline V CDR1 and CDR2: SNHLY, FYNNEI. V dropped 8 bases and J dropped 5 bases, with 9 bases sitting between them. The CDR3 contains 11 residues. The CDR3 DNA is TGTGCCAGCGGGAGAGAGTATGGCTACACCTTC. This gives the protein CASGREYGYTF.

The chain couples TRBV20-1 to TRBJ2-5; the D gene is possibly TRBD2 (6 bases). V was trimmed by 3 bases and J by 4 bases, leaving 15 bases between them. Germline V gene lookup returns CDR1 DFQATT and CDR2 SNEGSKA (reference sequence). This CDR3 spans 14 amino acids. The DNA of the CDR3 is TGCAGTGCTAGTTACGAGGGGCGGGGAGAGACCCAGTACTTC. Amino acid sequence: CSASYEGRGETQYF.